Following are 5 T cell receptor beta chains from one sample sequenced in a study of T cells after yellow fever vaccination. In TCRdb, the 5' RACE reads were re-called with MiXCR into one record per CDR3 protein. The sample lists about 63,000 distinct CDR3 sequences, roughly 7.4% seen once, with about 38% in the top ten. Sequencing used CD8+ T cells sorted from PBMCs, obtained 15 days after the yellow fever booster vaccination. These receptors came from a man aged 25-45 years who received the YFV17D yellow fever vaccine.

This clonotype was seen a few times. This chain joins TRBV7-2 and TRBJ1-4, with a tentative D call TRBD1 (6 bases). The V and J ends lost 5 bases and 7 bases respectively, with 20 bases between them. The CDR3 is made up of 16 amino acids. CDR1 is SGHTA, CDR2 FQGNSA, per germline. The DNA for the CDR3 is TGTGCCAGCAGCCAGTTCCTAGGGGGTGTAGGTGAAAAACTGTTTTTT. Its protein is CASSQFLGGVGEKLFF.

There are many counts of this clonotype. The chain joins TRBV13 to TRBJ2-2; 15 bases are shared with TRBD2. The CDR3 spans 16 residues. Germline trimming cut 5 bases from V and 3 bases from J; bases unmatched to any gene: 1. Germline V gives CDR1 PRHDT, CDR2 FYEKMQ (reference sequence). The CDR3 loop is CASSRTSGRDTGELFF. CDR3 in DNA: TGTGCCAGCAGCCGGACTAGCGGGAGGGACACCGGGGAGCTGTTTTTT.

This clonotype was picked up many times. The chain is built from TRBV7-6 and TRBJ2-3; D unclear. V dropped 1 base and J dropped 2 bases, with 13 bases sitting between them. Germline V gene data show CDR1 as SGHVS and CDR2 as FNYEAQ. CDR3 length: 16 residues. The CDR3 sequence: CASSLGDSVYTDTQYF. In DNA, the CDR3 is TGTGCCAGCAGCTTAGGCGACTCAGTATACACAGATACGCAGTATTTT.

This clonotype was seen at least ten times. The chain couples TRBV3-1 to TRBJ1-1; no reliable D call. Deletions cut 6 bases from V and 0 bases from J, with 11 bases between. Per the germline V gene, CDR1 is LGHDT and CDR2 is YNNKEL (reference sequence). The length of the CDR3 is 14 residues. CDR3: CASSNSYMNTEAFF. The CDR3 DNA is TGTGCCAGCAGTAACAGTTACATGAACACTGAAGCTTTCTTT. Variable domain in full (rest from reference TRBV3-1 and TRBJ1-1): DTAVSQTPKYLVTQMGNDKSIKCEQNLGHDTMYWYKQDSKKFLKIMFSYNNKELIINETVPNRFSPKSPDKAHLNLHINSLELGDSAVYFCASSNSYMNTEAFFGQGTRLTVV.

This clonotype qualifies as medium-sized. The rearrangement joins TRBV7-2 to TRBJ2-3; 8 bases align to TRBD2. Trimming took 4 bases from V and 3 from J; bases not matched to a gene: 3. Germline lookup yields CDR1 SGHTA and CDR2 FQGNSA. This CDR3 is built from 14 residues. The CDR3 region has the DNA TGTGCCAGCAGCTCCGGGACTAGAACAGATACGCAGTATTTT. Translation gives CASSSGTRTDTQYF.